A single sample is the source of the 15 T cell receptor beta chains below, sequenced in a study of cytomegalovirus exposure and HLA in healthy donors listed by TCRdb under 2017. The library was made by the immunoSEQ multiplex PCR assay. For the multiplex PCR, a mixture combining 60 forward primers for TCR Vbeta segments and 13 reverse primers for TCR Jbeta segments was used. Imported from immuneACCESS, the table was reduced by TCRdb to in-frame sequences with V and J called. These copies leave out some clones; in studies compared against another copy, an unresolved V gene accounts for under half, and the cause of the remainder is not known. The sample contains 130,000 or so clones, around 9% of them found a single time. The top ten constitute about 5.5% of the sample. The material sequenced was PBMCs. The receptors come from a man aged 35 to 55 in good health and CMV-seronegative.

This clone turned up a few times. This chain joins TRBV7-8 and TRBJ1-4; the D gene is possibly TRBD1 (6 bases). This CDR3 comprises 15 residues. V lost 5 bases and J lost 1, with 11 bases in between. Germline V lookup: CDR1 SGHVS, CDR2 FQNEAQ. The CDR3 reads CASSPTGLTNEKLFF. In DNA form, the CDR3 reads TGTGCCAGCAGCCCTACAGGGCTAACTAATGAAAAACTGTTTTTT. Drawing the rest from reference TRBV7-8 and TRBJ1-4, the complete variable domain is GAGVSQSPRYKVAKRGQDVALRCDPISGHVSLFWYQQALGQGPEFLTYFQNEAQLDKSGLPSDRFFAERPEGSVSTLKIQRTQQEDSAVYLCASSPTGLTNEKLFFGSGTQLSVL.

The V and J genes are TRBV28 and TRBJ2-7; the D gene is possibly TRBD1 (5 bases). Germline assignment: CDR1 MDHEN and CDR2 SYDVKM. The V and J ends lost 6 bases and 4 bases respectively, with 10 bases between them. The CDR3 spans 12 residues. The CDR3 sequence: CASRGRFYEQYF. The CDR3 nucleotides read TGTGCCAGCAGGGGGCGGTTTTACGAGCAGTACTTC.

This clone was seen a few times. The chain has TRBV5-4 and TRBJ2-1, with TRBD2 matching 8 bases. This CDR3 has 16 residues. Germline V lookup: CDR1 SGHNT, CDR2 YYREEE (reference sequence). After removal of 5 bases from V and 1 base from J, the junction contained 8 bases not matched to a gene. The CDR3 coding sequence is TGTGCCAGCAGTTACGGGGGGGCGAGGTCCTACAATGAGCAGTTCTTC. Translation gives CASSYGGARSYNEQFF.

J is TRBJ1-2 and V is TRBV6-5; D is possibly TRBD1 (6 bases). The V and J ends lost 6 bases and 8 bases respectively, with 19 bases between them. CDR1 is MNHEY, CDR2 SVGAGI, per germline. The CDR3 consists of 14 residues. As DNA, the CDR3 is TGTGCCAGCAGCCTCGTGGGGGCCCCCTCCGGCTACACCTTC. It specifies CASSLVGAPSGYTF.

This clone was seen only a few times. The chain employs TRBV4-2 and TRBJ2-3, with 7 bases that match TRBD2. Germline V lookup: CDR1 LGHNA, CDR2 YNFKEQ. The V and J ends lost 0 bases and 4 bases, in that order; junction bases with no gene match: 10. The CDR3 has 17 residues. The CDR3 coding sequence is TGTGCCAGCAGCCAAGAGGGAGGGGCGCGGGGAGCAGATACGCAGTATTTT. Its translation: CASSQEGGARGADTQYF.

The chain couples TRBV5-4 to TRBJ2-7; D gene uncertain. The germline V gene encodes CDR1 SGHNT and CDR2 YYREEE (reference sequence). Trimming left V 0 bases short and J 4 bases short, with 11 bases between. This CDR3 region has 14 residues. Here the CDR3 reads CASSLGPEPYEQYF. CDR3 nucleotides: TGTGCCAGCAGCTTGGGACCGGAGCCTTACGAGCAGTACTTC. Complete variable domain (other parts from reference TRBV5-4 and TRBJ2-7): ETGVTQSPTHLIKTRGQQVTLRCSSQSGHNTVSWYQQALGQGPQFIFQYYREEENGRGNFPPRFSGLQFPNYSSELNVNALELDDSALYLCASSLGPEPYEQYFGPGTRLTVT.

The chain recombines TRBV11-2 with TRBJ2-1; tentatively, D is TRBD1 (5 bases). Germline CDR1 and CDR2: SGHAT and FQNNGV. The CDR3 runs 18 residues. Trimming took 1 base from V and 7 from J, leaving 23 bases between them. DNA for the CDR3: TGTGCCAGCAGCTTAGTTTCTACAGGTTTAGTCCCTACGAATGAGCAGTTCTTC. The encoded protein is CASSLVSTGLVPTNEQFF.

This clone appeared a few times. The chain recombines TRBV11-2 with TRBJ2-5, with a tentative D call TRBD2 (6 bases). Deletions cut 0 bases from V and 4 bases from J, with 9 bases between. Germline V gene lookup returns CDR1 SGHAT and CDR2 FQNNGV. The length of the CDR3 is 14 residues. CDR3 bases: TGTGCCAGCAGCTTAGAAGTGGGGGGAGAGACCCAGTACTTC. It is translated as CASSLEVGGETQYF.

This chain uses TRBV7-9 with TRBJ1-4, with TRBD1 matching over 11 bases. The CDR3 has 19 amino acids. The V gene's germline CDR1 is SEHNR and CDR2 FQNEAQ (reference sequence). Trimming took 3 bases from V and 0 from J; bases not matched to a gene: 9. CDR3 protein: CASSFPGTGGLATNEKLFF. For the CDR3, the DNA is TGTGCCAGCAGCTTCCCCGGGACAGGGGGATTAGCAACTAATGAAAAACTGTTTTTT.

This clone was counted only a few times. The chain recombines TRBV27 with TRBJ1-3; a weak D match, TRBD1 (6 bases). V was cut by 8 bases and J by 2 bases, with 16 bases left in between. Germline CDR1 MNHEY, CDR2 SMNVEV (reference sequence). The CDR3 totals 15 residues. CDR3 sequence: CASGRMTGTGNTIYF. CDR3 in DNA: TGTGCCAGCGGAAGGATGACAGGCACTGGAAACACCATATATTTT.

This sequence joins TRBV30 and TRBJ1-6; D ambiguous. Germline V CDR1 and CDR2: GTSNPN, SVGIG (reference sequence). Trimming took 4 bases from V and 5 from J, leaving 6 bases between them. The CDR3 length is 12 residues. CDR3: CAWTGNNSPLHF. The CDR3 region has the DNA TGTGCCTGGACCGGTAATAATTCACCCCTCCACTTT. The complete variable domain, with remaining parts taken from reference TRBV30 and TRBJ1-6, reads SQTIHQWPATLVQPVGSPLSLECTVEGTSNPNLYWYRQAAGRGLQLLFYSVGIGQISSEVPQNLSASRPQDRQFILSSKKLLLSDSGFYLCAWTGNNSPLHFGNGTRLTVT.

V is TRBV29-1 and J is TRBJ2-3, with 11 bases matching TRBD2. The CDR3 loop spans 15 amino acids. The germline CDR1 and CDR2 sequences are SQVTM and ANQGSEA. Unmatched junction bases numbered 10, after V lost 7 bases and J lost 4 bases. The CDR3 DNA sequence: TGCAGCGCATTGGGACTAGCGGTGATGGCAGATACGCAGTATTTT. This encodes CSALGLAVMADTQYF.

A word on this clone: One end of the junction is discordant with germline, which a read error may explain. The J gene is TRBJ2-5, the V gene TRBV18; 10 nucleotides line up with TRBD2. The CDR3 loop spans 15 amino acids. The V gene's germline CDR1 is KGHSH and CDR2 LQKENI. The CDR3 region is CASSTQAGGLETRYF. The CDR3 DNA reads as TGTGCCAGCTCAACCCAAGCGGGGGGGCTGGAGACCCGGTACTTC.

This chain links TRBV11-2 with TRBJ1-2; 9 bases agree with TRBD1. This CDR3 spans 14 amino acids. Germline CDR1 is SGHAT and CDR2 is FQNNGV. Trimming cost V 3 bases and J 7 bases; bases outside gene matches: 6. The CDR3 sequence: CASSLLADRGGYTF. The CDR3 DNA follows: TGTGCCAGCAGCTTGCTTGCGGACAGGGGTGGCTACACCTTC.

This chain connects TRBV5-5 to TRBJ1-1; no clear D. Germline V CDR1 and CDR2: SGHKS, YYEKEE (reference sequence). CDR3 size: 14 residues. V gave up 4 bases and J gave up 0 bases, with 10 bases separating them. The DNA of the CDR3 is TGTGCCAGCAGCCCTCCCCCCTTGAACACTGAAGCTTTCTTT. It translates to CASSPPPLNTEAFF. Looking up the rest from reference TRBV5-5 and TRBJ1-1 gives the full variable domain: DAGVTQSPTHLIKTRGQQVTLRCSPISGHKSVSWYQQVLGQGPQFIFQYYEKEERGRGNFPDRFSARQFPNYSSELNVNALLLGDSALYLCASSPPPLNTEAFFGQGTRLTVV.